This T cell receptor (beta chain) is from a study of T-cell reconstitution after alpha-beta-depleted transplantation in children. The CDR3 runs to 14 residues. Trimming took off 2 bases at V and 5 bases at J, with 11 bases between the two ends. Germline V lookup: CDR1 MNHEY, CDR2 SVGAGI. Preparation of the TCRbeta library involved a method that used unique molecular identifiers. TCRdb independently ran MiXCR on the PCR reads; one entry per CDR3 protein. The table lists about 460,000 distinct CDR3 sequences, around 13% of them singletons, with about 5.4% in the top ten. This receptor was obtained from a human donor who donated a stem cell graft to a child with combined immunodeficiency. The V and J genes are TRBV6-5 and TRBJ2-3; D gene uncertain. Here the sequenced sample was PBMCs from the stem cell graft donor, taken from the stem cell graft. The CDR3 DNA reads TGTGCCAGCAGTTACGGGTGGGATGGAGATACGCAGTATTTT. Protein product: CASSYGWDGDTQYF.